This section outlines one T cell receptor (beta chain) sequence together with its context. These data are taken from a study of OX40 agonist ivuxolimab in advanced cancers. Profiling relied on immunoSEQ multiplex PCR, and the TCRdb table lists in-frame clones only, not all of them. Among fewer than 100,000 clones listed, 85% to 90% were seen once. V dropped 3 bases and J dropped 4; count of bases not matched to a gene: 9. In germline, CDR1 is MRHNA, CDR2 SNTAGT. The CDR3 contains 15 residues. Sequenced material: CD4+ or CD8+ T cells sorted from blood, taken in a trial of the OX40 agonist ivuxolimab. The rearrangement joins TRBV6-4 to TRBJ2-7; 7 bases align to TRBD1. The receptor was isolated from an adult with an advanced solid tumor such as melanoma, head and neck, liver or kidney cancer. CDR3 nucleotides: TGTGCCAGCAGTGAAGCGGCAGGGGGAGTATACGAGCAGTACTTC. The encoded protein is CASSEAAGGVYEQYF.